The 32 T cell receptor beta chains listed next were all sequenced from one sample in a study of T-cell memory formation after mild COVID-19. One entry per CDR3 protein results from TCRdb running MiXCR on the 5' RACE reads. Seen here are roughly 310,000 distinct CDR3 sequences, less than 20% observed once, and the top ten hold approximately 20%. The sequencing input was PBMCs or a T cell subset sorted from them (not recorded which). These TCRs come from a man aged 18 to 30 who had mild COVID-19 (a few samples of this study predate the infection). Cell type and time point are not known.

V gene TRBV19 combines with J gene TRBJ2-2, with TRBD2 matching over 7 bases. This CDR3 is built from 14 residues. V lost 3 bases to trimming and J lost 6 bases; unmatched junction nucleotides: 4. Germline assignment: CDR1 LNHDA and CDR2 SQIVND (reference sequence). The DNA for the CDR3 is TGTGCCAGTAGTATGGGGCGGGGGTCCGGGGAGCTGTTTTTT. This codes for CASSMGRGSGELFF.

This clonotype was seen many times. The chain recombines TRBV28 with TRBJ2-7; 7 bases map to TRBD2. V lost 5 bases and J lost 0; bases outside the gene matches: 7. The CDR3 loop spans 15 amino acids. The germline gives CDR1 MDHEN, CDR2 SYDVKM. CDR3 region: CASSPRGRGSYEQYV. CDR3 sequence (DNA): TGTGCCAGCAGTCCCCGAGGGAGGGGCTCCTACGAGCAGTACGTC.

V gene TRBV12-3 or TRBV12-4 combines with J gene TRBJ2-7; unclear D gene. CDR3 length equals 14 residues. Trimming cost V 3 bases and J 0 bases, with 9 bases left between them. The CDR3 loop is CASSLAESSYEQYV. The CDR3 region has the DNA TGTGCCAGCAGTTTGGCAGAAAGCTCCTACGAGCAGTACGTC.

This clonotype has a count of ten or more. Here the CDR3 DNA reads TGTGCCCATTCCGGGGGCTGGGCAGATACGCAGTATTTT. Its translation: CAHSGGWADTQYF. This rearrangement joins TRBV7-9 to TRBJ2-3, with D possibly called TRBD1 or TRBD2 (6 bases each). The length of the CDR3 is 13 residues. Between the trimmed V and J ends, which lost 11 bases and 4 bases, there was a span of 16 bases. Per the germline V gene, CDR1 is SEHNR and CDR2 is FQNEAQ (reference sequence).

This clonotype has just a few counts. This chain joins TRBV4-3 and TRBJ2-3; 14 nucleotides match TRBD2. The J segment lost 0 bases and the V segment lost 1 base, leaving 3 bases of the junction unmatched. Germline CDR1 LGHNA, CDR2 YSLEER. This CDR3 comprises 18 residues. CDR3: CASSQGLAGGPSTDTQYF. As DNA, the CDR3 is TGCGCCAGCAGCCAAGGACTAGCGGGGGGGCCTAGCACAGATACGCAGTATTTT.

This clonotype was counted between two and nine times. This chain uses TRBV24-1 with TRBJ2-7; D unclear. The CDR3 consists of 9 residues. Trimming took 8 bases from V and 3 from J, leaving 1 base between them. Germline lookup yields CDR1 KGHDR and CDR2 SFDVKD. CDR3 bases: TGTGCCACCATCTACGAGCAGTACGTC. It yields the protein CATIYEQYV.

J is TRBJ2-2 and V is TRBV29-1; no definite D call. Trimming removed 6 bases at V and 1 base at J, with 6 bases between. From germline, CDR1 is SQVTM and CDR2 ANQGSEA. The CDR3 extends over 12 amino acids. The CDR3 spells CSVRQNTGELFF. As DNA, the CDR3 is TGCAGCGTGAGGCAGAACACCGGGGAGCTGTTTTTT.

In the case of this clonotype: Sequence at one end of the junction differs from germline and may be a read error. V and J are TRBV6-6 and TRBJ1-1; TRBD1 matches 10 bases. CDR1 and CDR2 (germline): MNHNY, SVGAGI (reference sequence). The CDR3 contains 13 residues. CDR3 in DNA: TGTGCCAGCAGTTACTCGATGGGACAGGGGCCACTCTTT. It is translated as CASSYSMGQGPLF.

The sample holds a few counts of this clonotype. The chain links TRBV20-1 to TRBJ2-4; D is possibly TRBD1 or TRBD2 (6 bases each). CDR3 length: 16 residues. Germline V gene data show CDR1 as DFQATT and CDR2 as SNEGSKA (reference sequence). V gave up 3 bases and J gave up 2 bases, with 17 bases separating them. The chain's CDR3 is CSARGLQGLSKNIQYF. CDR3 bases: TGCAGTGCTAGGGGACTGCAGGGGTTATCCAAAAACATTCAGTACTTC.

The sample holds a few counts of this clonotype. The CDR3 coding sequence is TGCGCCAGCAGGGACAGCGGACGCGCGAACACCGGGGAGCTGTTTTTT. It translates to CASRDSGRANTGELFF. The chain joins TRBV5-1 to TRBJ2-2, with D possibly matching TRBD1 (6 bases). Trimming shortened V by 5 bases and J by 0 bases, and 14 bases separated the two germline ends. CDR3 size: 16 residues. Germline V CDR1 and CDR2: SGHRS, YFSETQ.

This clonotype was picked up a small number of times. The chain has TRBV6-2 or TRBV6-3 and TRBJ2-5; D is undetermined. Deletions cut 1 base from V and 7 bases from J, with 4 bases between. CDR3 length: 11 amino acids. Germline V gene lookup returns CDR1 MNHEY and CDR2 SVGEGT. The CDR3 region is CASSYYRTQYF. The CDR3 DNA reads as TGTGCCAGCAGTTACTATAGGACCCAGTACTTC.

The chain combines TRBV12-3 or TRBV12-4 with TRBJ2-1; D tentatively fits TRBD1 or TRBD2 (5 bases each). The CDR3 covers 15 residues. V was shortened by 4 bases and J by 9 bases, with 19 bases between the two germline ends. The CDR3 here is CASSSLGAGAGEQFF. In nucleotides, the CDR3 is TGTGCCAGCAGTTCTCTCGGGGCCGGGGCCGGTGAGCAGTTCTTC.

The CDR3 coding sequence is TGTGCCAGCAGCCGAACTAGCGGGGCGTACAATGAGCAGTTCTTC. Its protein product is CASSRTSGAYNEQFF. The V call is TRBV11-2, the J call TRBJ2-1; TRBD2 matches at 10 bases. The CDR3 has 15 residues. J gave up 4 bases and V 5 bases, and 5 bases lay outside the gene matches. Germline V CDR1 and CDR2: SGHAT, FQNNGV.

This clonotype has just one count. V is TRBV5-1 and J is TRBJ2-5; 10 nucleotides line up with TRBD2. CDR1 and CDR2 (germline): SGHRS, YFSETQ. The CDR3 sequence is 17 residues long. Trimming at V came to 0 bases and at J to 2 bases, leaving 7 bases not matched to a gene. This CDR3 reads CASSLGDGTSVQETQYF. The CDR3 coding sequence is TGCGCCAGCAGCTTGGGGGACGGGACTAGCGTACAAGAGACCCAGTACTTC.

The rearrangement links TRBV11-2 to TRBJ2-3, with TRBD2 matching over 9 bases. V lost 6 bases and J lost 0; bases outside the gene matches: 4. The CDR3 sequence is 15 residues long. Germline CDR1 reads SGHAT; CDR2 reads FQNNGV. CDR3 sequence: CASRSSGASTDTQYF. The CDR3 DNA reads as TGTGCCAGCAGATCTAGCGGGGCGAGCACAGATACGCAGTATTTT.

V and J are TRBV27 and TRBJ2-1; 7 bases fit TRBD1. With V trimmed by 2 bases and J by 4 bases, 8 bases remained unmatched. The CDR3 has 16 amino acids. Germline CDR1 is MNHEY and CDR2 is SMNVEV (reference sequence). The DNA for the CDR3 is TGTGCCAGCAGTTTAGGCGAGGGGGCGCGTTACAATGAGCAGTTCTTC. It specifies CASSLGEGARYNEQFF.

The chain recombines TRBV4-2 with TRBJ1-2; tentatively, D is TRBD1 (5 bases). Germline V gene sequence: CDR1 LGHNA, CDR2 YNFKEQ. V shed 1 base and J shed 5 bases, with 14 bases lying between them. The length of the CDR3 is 15 residues. CDR3 DNA: TGTGCCAGCAGCCAAGGCGACAGCCAGAAGTATGGCTACACCTTC. As protein: CASSQGDSQKYGYTF.

This chain connects TRBV6-1 to TRBJ2-3; TRBD1 aligns across 8 bases. Germline CDR1 and CDR2: MNHNS and SASEGT. This CDR3 has 16 residues. With 2 bases clipped from V and 2 bases from J, the junction kept 6 bases outside the gene matches. CDR3 amino acids: CASSERKDRVTDTQYF. The CDR3 coding sequence is TGTGCCAGCAGTGAAAGGAAGGACAGGGTCACAGATACGCAGTATTTT.

A word on this clonotype: Compared with germline, one end of the junction differs, possibly owing to a read error. This chain joins TRBV12-3 or TRBV12-4 and TRBJ2-1; D call uncertain. This CDR3 is 12 amino acids long. The CDR3 reads CASSLNGNEQLF. CDR3 nucleotide sequence: TGTGCCAGCAGTTTAAATGGCAATGAGCAGTTATTC.

This clonotype has only a few counts. The chain couples TRBV5-1 to TRBJ2-2, with a weak D call TRBD2 (6 bases). The ends were cut back, 3 bases at V and 4 bases at J, with 13 bases in the middle. Per germline, CDR1 SGHRS and CDR2 YFSETQ. The CDR3 covers 15 residues. This CDR3 is CASSWRVGVTGELFF. The CDR3 DNA reads as TGCGCCAGCAGCTGGAGGGTCGGGGTCACCGGGGAGCTGTTTTTT.

The CDR3 DNA follows: TGCGCCAGCAGCCAAGATTGGTCCGGGACAGCTGACAATGAGCAGTTCTTC. Protein product: CASSQDWSGTADNEQFF. The J gene is TRBJ2-1, the V gene TRBV4-3, with TRBD1 matching over 7 bases. In germline, CDR1 is LGHNA, CDR2 YSLEER. The CDR3 totals 17 residues. The V and J ends lost 0 bases and 5 bases, in that order; junction bases with no gene match: 10.

This clonotype was detected a few times. V and J are TRBV5-1 and TRBJ2-3; no reliable D call. This CDR3 has 14 residues. Trimming removed 6 bases at V and 3 bases at J, with 14 bases between. Per germline, CDR1 SGHRS and CDR2 YFSETQ. The CDR3 nucleotides are TGCGCCAGCAAAGCAAGGGCCGTAACAGATACGCAGTATTTT. It encodes CASKARAVTDTQYF.

This clonotype was seen many times. This chain links TRBV27 with TRBJ2-5, with 12 bases fitting TRBD1. The CDR3 has 15 amino acids. Germline V lookup: CDR1 MNHEY, CDR2 SMNVEV (reference sequence). With 5 bases clipped from V and 5 bases from J, the junction kept 6 bases outside the gene matches. This CDR3 reads CASSTGTGGAETQYF. CDR3 sequence (DNA): TGTGCCAGCAGTACCGGGACAGGGGGCGCGGAGACCCAGTACTTC.

In this sample, this clonotype turned up a few times. The gene calls are TRBV4-2 and TRBJ2-5; no definite D call. CDR3 length: 13 residues. Deletions cut 1 base from V and 5 bases from J, with 8 bases between. Germline values: CDR1 LGHNA, CDR2 YNFKEQ. The CDR3 is CASSQVAWETQYF. Written as DNA, the CDR3 is TGTGCCAGCAGCCAAGTGGCTTGGGAGACCCAGTACTTC.

The V and J genes are TRBV3-1 and TRBJ1-1; a possible D gene is TRBD1 (5 bases). V was pared by 4 bases and J by 3 bases, with 12 bases between. CDR1 and CDR2 (germline): LGHDT, YNNKEL (reference sequence). The CDR3 extends over 14 amino acids. CDR3: CASSRRGQDTEAFF. The CDR3 region has the DNA TGTGCCAGCAGCCGCCGCGGACAAGACACTGAAGCTTTCTTT.

The V call is TRBV11-1, the J call TRBJ2-7, with D maybe TRBD1 (5 bases). Trimming took 6 bases from V and 0 from J, leaving 15 bases between them. CDR1 and CDR2 from the germline V gene are SGHAT and FQDESV (reference sequence). CDR3 size: 15 residues. CDR3 DNA sequence: TGTGCCAGCAGATTTAGGGGTACCTACTCCTACGAGCAGTACTTC. Protein product: CASRFRGTYSYEQYF.

A word on this clonotype: Just one base apart from a much larger clone, this may be a read error. The chain recombines TRBV20-1 with TRBJ2-3; 7 positions agree with TRBD2. The CDR3 has 14 amino acids. J was trimmed by 5 bases and V by 2 bases; bases with no gene match: 7. Per germline, CDR1 DFQATT and CDR2 SNEGSKA (reference sequence). Here the CDR3 reads CSARLAAVKDTQYF. CDR3 nucleotide sequence: TGCAGTGCTAGACTAGCGGCGGTCAAAGATACGCAGTATTTT.

This clonotype was seen more than once but under ten times. The V call is TRBV12-3 or TRBV12-4, the J call TRBJ1-5, with D unclear. This CDR3 has 14 residues. V was pared by 7 bases and J by 2 bases, with 12 bases between. In DNA, the CDR3 is TGTGCCAGCACTCGGGGTTGGGGCAATCAGCCCCAGCATTTT. This gives the protein CASTRGWGNQPQHF.

This clonotype was observed a few times. This sequence joins TRBV11-3 and TRBJ2-2, with D tentatively TRBD1 (6 bases). This CDR3 is built from 14 residues. In germline, CDR1 is SGHNT, CDR2 YENEEA. Trimming took 8 bases from V and 3 from J, leaving 13 bases between them. The CDR3 here is CASSQGLYTGELFF. CDR3 sequence (DNA): TGTGCCAGCTCCCAGGGGTTGTACACCGGGGAGCTGTTTTTT. Together with reference TRBV11-3 and TRBJ2-2, the CDR3 gives the full variable domain: EAGVVQSPRYKIIEKKQPVAFWCNPISGHNTLYWYLQNLGQGPELLIRYENEEAVDDSQLPKDRFSAERLKGVDSTLKIQPAELGDSAVYLCASSQGLYTGELFFGEGSRLTVL.

This clonotype occurred a few times. This chain connects TRBV5-1 to TRBJ2-5; D is unresolved. The V gene's germline CDR1 is SGHRS and CDR2 YFSETQ. The CDR3 consists of 12 residues. V was trimmed by 4 bases and J by 4 bases, leaving 8 bases between them. CDR3 coding DNA: TGCGCCAGCAGCAGATGGGGAGAGACCCAGTACTTC. Translation: CASSRWGETQYF.

V usage is TRBV5-1 and J usage is TRBJ2-1; weak D call: TRBD2 (6 bases). The germline CDR1 and CDR2 sequences are SGHRS and YFSETQ. The length of the CDR3 is 15 residues. The V and J ends lost 4 bases and 5 bases respectively, with 16 bases between them. CDR3 bases: TGCGCCAGCAGCGGATACGGGAGCCCCGACAATGAGCAGTTCTTC. This encodes CASSGYGSPDNEQFF.

In its sample, this clonotype was seen once. The rearrangement links TRBV7-2 to TRBJ2-1; D gene ambiguous. V was clipped by 2 bases and J by 6 bases, with 17 bases between them. Germline CDR1 is SGHTA and CDR2 is FQGNSA. The CDR3 contains 16 residues. The CDR3 loop reads CASSLYSGLSINEQFF. The CDR3 DNA is TGTGCCAGCAGCTTATACTCCGGCTTGTCGATCAATGAGCAGTTCTTC.